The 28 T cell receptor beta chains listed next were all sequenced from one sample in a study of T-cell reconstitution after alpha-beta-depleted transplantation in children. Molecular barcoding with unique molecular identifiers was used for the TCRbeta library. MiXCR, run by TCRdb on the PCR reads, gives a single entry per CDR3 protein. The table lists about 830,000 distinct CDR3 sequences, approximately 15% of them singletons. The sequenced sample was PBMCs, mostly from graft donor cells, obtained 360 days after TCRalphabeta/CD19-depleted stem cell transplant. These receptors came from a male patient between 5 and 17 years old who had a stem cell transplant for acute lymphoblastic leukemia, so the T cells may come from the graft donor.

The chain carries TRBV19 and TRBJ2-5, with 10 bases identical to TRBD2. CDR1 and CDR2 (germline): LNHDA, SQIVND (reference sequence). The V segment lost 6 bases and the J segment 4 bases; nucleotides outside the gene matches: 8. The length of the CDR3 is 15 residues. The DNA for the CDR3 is TGTGCCAGTAGAAAAGCGGGAGGGCCTGCAGAGACCCAGTACTTC. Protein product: CASRKAGGPAETQYF.

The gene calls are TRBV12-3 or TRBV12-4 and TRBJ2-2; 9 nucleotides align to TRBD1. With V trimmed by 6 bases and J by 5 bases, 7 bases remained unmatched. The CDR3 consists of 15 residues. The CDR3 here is CASRSRTGATGELFF. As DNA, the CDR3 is TGTGCCAGCAGATCTAGGACAGGGGCAACCGGGGAGCTGTTTTTT.

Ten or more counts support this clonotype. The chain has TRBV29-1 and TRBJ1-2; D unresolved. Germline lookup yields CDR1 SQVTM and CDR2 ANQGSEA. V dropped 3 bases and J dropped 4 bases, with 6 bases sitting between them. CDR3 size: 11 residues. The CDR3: CSVDGSYGYTF. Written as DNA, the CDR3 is TGCAGCGTTGACGGATCCTATGGCTACACCTTC.

The CDR3 sequence is CASSYPGVQHSEQFF. In DNA, the CDR3 is TGTGCCAGCAGCTACCCAGGGGTTCAACACAGTGAGCAGTTCTTC. The genes are TRBV7-9 and TRBJ2-1, with D perhaps matching TRBD1 (6 bases). With 4 bases removed from V and 9 bases from J, the gap between germline ends came to 19 bases. The CDR3 covers 15 residues. Germline V CDR1 and CDR2: SEHNR, FQNEAQ (reference sequence). The whole variable domain, filled in from reference TRBV7-9 and TRBJ2-1, reads DTGVSQNPRHKITKRGQNVTFRCDPISEHNRLYWYRQTLGQGPEFLTYFQNEAQLEKSRLLSDRFSAERPKGSFSTLEIQRTEQGDSAMYLCASSYPGVQHSEQFFGPGTRLTVL.

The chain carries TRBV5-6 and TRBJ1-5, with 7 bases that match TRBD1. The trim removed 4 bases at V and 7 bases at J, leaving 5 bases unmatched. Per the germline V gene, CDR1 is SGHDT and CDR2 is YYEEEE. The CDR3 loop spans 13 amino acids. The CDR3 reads CASSPEGAQPQHF. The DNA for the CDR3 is TGTGCCAGCAGCCCGGAGGGGGCACAGCCCCAGCATTTT.

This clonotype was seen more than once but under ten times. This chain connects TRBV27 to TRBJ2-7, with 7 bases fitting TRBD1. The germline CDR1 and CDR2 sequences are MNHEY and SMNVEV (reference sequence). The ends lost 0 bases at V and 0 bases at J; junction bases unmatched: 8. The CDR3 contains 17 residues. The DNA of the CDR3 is TGTGCCAGCAGTTTATCCGGTTGGGCAGGGGGCTCCTACGAGCAGTACTTC. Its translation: CASSLSGWAGGSYEQYF.

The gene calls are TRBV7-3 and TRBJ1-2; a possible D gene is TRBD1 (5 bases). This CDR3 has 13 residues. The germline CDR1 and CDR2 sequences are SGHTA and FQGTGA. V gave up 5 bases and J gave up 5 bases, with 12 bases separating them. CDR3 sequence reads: CASSPSGGYGYTF. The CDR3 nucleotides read TGTGCCAGCAGCCCCTCTGGGGGATATGGCTACACCTTC.

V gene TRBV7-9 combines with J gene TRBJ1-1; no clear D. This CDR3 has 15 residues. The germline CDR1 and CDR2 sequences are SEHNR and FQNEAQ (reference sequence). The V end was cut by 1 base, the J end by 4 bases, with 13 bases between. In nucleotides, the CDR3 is TGTGCCAGCAGCTTAGTTGGCACAGCCTTCACTGAAGCTTTCTTT. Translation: CASSLVGTAFTEAFF.

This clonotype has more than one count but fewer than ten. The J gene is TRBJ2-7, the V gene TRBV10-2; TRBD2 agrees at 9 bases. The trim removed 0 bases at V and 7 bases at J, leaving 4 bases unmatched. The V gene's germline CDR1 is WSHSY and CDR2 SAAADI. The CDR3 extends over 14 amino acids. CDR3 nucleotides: TGCGCCAGCAGTGAGTCTGGTCTAGCGGGGGAGCAGTACTTC. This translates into CASSESGLAGEQYF.

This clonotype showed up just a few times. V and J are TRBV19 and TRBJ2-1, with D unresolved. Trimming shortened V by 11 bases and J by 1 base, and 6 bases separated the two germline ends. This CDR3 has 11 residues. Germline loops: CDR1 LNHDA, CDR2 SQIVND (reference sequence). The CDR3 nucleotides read TGTGCCGCCGAGTCCTACAATGAGCAGTTCTTC. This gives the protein CAAESYNEQFF.

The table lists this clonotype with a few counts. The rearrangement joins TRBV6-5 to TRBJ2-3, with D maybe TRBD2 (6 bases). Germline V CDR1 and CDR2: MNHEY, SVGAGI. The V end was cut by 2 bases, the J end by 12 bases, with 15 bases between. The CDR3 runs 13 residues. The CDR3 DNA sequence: TGTGCCAGCAGTTACCCTCAAGGGGAGGACCAGTATTTT. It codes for CASSYPQGEDQYF.

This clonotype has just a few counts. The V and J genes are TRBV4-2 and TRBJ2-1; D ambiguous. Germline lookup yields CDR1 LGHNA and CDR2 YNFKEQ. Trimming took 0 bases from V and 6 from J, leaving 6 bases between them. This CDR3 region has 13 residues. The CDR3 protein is CASSQDWSNEQFF. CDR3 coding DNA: TGTGCCAGCAGCCAAGATTGGAGCAATGAGCAGTTCTTC.

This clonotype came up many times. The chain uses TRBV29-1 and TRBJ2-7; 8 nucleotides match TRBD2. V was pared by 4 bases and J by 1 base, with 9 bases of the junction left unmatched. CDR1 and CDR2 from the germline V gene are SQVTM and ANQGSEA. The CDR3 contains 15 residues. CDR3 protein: CSVGLAGRGSYEQYF. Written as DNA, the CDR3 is TGCAGCGTTGGGTTAGCGGGAAGGGGGTCCTACGAGCAGTACTTC.

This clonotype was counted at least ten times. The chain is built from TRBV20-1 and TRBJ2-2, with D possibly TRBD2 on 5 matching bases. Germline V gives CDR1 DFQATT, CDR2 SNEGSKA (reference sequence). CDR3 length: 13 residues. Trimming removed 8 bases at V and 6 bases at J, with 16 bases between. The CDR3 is CSLGLSKPGELFF. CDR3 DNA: TGCAGTTTAGGACTGTCTAAACCCGGGGAGCTGTTTTTT.

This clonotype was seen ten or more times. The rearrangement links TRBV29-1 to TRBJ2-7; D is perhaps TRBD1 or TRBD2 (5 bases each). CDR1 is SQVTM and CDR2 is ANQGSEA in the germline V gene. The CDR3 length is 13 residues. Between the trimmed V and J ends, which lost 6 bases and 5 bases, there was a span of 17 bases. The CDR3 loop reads CSVLRDGSHEQYF. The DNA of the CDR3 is TGCAGCGTCCTCCGGGACGGCAGTCACGAGCAGTACTTC.

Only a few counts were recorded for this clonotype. Written as DNA, the CDR3 is TGTGCCAGCAGTTTATTCCCAGGAATTGGGGTTGAGCAGTACTTC. This encodes CASSLFPGIGVEQYF. This sequence joins TRBV27 and TRBJ2-7; unclear D gene. This CDR3 comprises 15 residues. Germline assignment: CDR1 MNHEY and CDR2 SMNVEV (reference sequence). The ends were cut back, 1 base at V and 7 bases at J, with 17 bases in the middle.

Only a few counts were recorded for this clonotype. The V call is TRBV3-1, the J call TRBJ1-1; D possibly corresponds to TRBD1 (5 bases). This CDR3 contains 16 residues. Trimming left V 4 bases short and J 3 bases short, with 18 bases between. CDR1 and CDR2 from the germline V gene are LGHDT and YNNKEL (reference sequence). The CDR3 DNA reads TGTGCCAGCAGCCGGATTTTTGGGGCGGGGGACACTGAAGCTTTCTTT. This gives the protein CASSRIFGAGDTEAFF.

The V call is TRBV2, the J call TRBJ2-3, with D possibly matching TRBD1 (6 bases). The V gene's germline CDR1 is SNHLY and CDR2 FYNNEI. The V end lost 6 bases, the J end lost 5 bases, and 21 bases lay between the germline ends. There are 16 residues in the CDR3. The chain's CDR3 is CASSVDLPQGKDTQYF. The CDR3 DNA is TGTGCCAGCAGCGTCGACTTACCACAGGGAAAAGATACGCAGTATTTT.

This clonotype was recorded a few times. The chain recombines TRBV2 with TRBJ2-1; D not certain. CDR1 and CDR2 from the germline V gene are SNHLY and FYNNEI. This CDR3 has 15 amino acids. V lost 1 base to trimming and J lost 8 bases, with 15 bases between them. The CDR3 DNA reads TGTGCCAGCAGTGAAGTCGGGTTAGGGTGGGATGAGCAGTTCTTC. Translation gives CASSEVGLGWDEQFF.

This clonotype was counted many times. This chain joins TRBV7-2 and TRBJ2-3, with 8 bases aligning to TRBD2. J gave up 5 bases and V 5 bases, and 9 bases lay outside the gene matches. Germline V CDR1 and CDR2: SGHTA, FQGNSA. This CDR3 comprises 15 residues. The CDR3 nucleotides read TGTGCCAGCAGCCCCTTAGCGGGACTGGGAGATACGCAGTATTTT. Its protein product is CASSPLAGLGDTQYF.

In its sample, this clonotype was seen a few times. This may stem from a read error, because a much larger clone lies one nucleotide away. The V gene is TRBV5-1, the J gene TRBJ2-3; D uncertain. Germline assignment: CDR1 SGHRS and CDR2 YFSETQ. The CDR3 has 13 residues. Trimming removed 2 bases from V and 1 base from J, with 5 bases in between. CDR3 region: CASSFDGTDTQYF. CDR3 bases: TGCGCCAGCAGCTTCGACGGCACAGATACGCAGTATTTT. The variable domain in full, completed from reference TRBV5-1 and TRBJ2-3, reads KAGVTQTPRYLIKTRGQQVTLSCSPISGHRSVSWYQQTPGQGLQFLFEYFSETQRNKGNFPGRFSGRQFSNSRSEMNVSTLELGDSALYLCASSFDGTDTQYFGPGTRLTVL.

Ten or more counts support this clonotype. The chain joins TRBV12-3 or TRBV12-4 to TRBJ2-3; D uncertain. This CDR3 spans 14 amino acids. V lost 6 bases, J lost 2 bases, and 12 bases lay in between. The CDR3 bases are TGTGCCAGCAGCCTGAAGAGCCTCACAGATACGCAGTATTTT. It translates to CASSLKSLTDTQYF.

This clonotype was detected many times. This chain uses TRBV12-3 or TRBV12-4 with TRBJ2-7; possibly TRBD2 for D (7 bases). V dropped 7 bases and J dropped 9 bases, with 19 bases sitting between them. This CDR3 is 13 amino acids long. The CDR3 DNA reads TGTGCCAGCACCCATGGGGGGGGCGCCGGGCAGTACTTC. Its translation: CASTHGGGAGQYF.

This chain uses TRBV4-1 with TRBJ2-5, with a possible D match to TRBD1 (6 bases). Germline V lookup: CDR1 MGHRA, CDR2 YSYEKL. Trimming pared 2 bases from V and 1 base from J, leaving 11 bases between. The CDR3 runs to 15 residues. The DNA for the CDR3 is TGCGCCAGCAGCCAACTGACAGGCTTCCAAGAGACCCAGTACTTC. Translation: CASSQLTGFQETQYF.

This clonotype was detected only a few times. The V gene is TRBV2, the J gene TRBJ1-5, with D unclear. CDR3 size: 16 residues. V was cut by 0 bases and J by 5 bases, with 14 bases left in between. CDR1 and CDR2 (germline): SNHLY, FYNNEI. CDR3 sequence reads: CASSEALVGEDQPQHF. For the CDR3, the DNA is TGTGCCAGCAGTGAAGCGCTTGTCGGGGAGGATCAGCCCCAGCATTTT.

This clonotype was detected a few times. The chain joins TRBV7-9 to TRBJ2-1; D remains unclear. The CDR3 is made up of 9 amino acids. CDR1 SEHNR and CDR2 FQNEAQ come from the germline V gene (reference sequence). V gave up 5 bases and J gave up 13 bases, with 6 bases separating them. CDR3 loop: CASSPIQFF. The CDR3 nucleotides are TGTGCCAGCAGCCCCATACAGTTCTTC. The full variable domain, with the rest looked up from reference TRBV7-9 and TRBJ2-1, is DTGVSQNPRHKITKRGQNVTFRCDPISEHNRLYWYRQTLGQGPEFLTYFQNEAQLEKSRLLSDRFSAERPKGSFSTLEIQRTEQGDSAMYLCASSPIQFFGPGTRLTVL.

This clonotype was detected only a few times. This CDR3 reads CASSVQGYAGELFF. Written as DNA, the CDR3 is TGTGCCAGCAGCGTTCAGGGGTATGCCGGGGAGCTGTTTTTT. The gene calls are TRBV9 and TRBJ2-2, with TRBD1 as a possible D gene (6 bases). This CDR3 is built from 14 residues. Germline CDR1 is SGDLS and CDR2 is YYNGEE. V was clipped by 2 bases and J by 6 bases, with 11 bases between them. The variable domain in full, with the rest retrieved from reference TRBV9 and TRBJ2-2, is DSGVTQTPKHLITATGQRVTLRCSPRSGDLSVYWYQQSLDQGLQFLIQYYNGEERAKGNILERFSAQQFPDLHSELNLSSLELGDSALYFCASSVQGYAGELFFGEGSRLTVL.

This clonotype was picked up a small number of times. The CDR3 region has the DNA TGTGCCAGCATCGACCCCTTCACAGATACGCAGTATTTT. Translation gives CASIDPFTDTQYF. The rearrangement uses TRBV9 and TRBJ2-3, with D unresolved. This CDR3 is 13 amino acids long. CDR1 and CDR2 (germline): SGDLS, YYNGEE. Trimming cost V 6 bases and J 2 bases, with 10 bases left between them.